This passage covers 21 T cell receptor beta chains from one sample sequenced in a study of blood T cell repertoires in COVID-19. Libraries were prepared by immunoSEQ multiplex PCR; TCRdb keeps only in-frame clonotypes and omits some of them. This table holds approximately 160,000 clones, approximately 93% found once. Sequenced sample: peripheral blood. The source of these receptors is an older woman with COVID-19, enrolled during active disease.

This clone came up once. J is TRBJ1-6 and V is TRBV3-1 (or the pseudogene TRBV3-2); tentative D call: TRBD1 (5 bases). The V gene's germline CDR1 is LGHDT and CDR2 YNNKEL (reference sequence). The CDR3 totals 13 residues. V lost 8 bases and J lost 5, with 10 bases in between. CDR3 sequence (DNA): TGTGCCAGCCGGCCGGGGGATAATTCACCCCTCCACTTT. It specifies CASRPGDNSPLHF.

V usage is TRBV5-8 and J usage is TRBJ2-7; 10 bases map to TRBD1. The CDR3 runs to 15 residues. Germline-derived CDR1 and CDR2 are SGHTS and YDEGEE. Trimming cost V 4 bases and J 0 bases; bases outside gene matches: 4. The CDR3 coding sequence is TGTGCCAGCAGCGAAAGGACAGGGGGCTCCTACGAGCAGTACTTC. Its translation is CASSERTGGSYEQYF.

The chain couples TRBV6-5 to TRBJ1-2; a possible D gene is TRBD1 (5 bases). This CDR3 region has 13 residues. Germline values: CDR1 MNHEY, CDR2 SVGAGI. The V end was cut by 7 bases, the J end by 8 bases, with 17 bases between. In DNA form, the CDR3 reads TGTGCCAGCACCCCTTTAGGGGCGAGGGGCTACACCTTC. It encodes CASTPLGARGYTF.

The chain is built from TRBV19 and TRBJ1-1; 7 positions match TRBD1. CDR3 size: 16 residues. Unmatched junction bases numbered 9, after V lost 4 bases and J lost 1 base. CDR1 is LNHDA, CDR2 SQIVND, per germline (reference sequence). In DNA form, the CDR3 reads TGTGCCAGTAGTACCCAACGACAGGGCTGGAACACTGAAGCTTTCTTT. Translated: CASSTQRQGWNTEAFF.

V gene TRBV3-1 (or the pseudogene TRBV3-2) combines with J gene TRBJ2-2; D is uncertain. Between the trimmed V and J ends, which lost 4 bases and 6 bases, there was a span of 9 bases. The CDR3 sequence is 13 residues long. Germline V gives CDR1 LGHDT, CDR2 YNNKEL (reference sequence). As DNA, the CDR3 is TGTGCCAGCAGCCCTTCTAGGCCCGGGGAGCTGTTTTTT. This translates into CASSPSRPGELFF.

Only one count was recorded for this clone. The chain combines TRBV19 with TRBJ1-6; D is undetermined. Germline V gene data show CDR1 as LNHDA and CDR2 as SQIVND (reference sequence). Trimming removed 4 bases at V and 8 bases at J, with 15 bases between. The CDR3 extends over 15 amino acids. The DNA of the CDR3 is TGTGCCAGTAGTACTCAGGATGGCGGGGATTCACCCCTCCACTTT. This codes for CASSTQDGGDSPLHF.

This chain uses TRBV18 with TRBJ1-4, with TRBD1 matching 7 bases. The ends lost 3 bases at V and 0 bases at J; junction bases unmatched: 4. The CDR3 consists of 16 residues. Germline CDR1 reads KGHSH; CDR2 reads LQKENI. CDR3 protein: CASSPGQPTTNEKLFF. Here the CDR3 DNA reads TGTGCCAGCTCACCGGGACAGCCAACAACTAATGAAAAACTGTTTTTT.

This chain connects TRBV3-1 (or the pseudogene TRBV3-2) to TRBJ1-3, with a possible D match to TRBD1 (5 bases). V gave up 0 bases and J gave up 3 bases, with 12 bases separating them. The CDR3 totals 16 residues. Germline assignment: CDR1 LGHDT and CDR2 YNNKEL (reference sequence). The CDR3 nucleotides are TGTGCCAGCAGCCAAGAGGGTACGGGGGTTGGAAACACCATATATTTT. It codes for CASSQEGTGVGNTIYF.

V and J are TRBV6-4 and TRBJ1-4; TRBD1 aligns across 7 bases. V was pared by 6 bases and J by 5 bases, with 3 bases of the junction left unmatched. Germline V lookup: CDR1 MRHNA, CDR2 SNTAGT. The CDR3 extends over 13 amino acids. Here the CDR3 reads CASSRDRNEKLFF. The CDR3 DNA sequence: TGTGCCAGCAGCAGGGACAGAAATGAAAAACTGTTTTTT.

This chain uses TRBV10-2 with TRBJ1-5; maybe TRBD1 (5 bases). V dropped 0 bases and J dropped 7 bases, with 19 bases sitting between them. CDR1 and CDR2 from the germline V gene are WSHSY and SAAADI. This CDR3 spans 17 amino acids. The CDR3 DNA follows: TGCGCCAGCAGTGAGTCGACATGGTCAGGGTCTAACCAGCCCCAGCATTTT. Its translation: CASSESTWSGSNQPQHF.

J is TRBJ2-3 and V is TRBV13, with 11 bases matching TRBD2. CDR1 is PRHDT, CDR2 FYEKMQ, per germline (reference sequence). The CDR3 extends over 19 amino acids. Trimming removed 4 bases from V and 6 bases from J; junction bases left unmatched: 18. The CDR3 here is CASSSFSGGGNRGRDTQYF. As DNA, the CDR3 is TGTGCCAGCAGCTCATTTAGCGGGGGGGGAAACCGTGGCAGGGATACGCAGTATTTT.

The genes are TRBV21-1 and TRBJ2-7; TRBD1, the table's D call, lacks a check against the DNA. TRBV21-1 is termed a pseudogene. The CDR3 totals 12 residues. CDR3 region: CAQGTSPYEQYF. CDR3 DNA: TGTGCCCAAGGGACATCTCCCTACGAGCAGTACTTC.

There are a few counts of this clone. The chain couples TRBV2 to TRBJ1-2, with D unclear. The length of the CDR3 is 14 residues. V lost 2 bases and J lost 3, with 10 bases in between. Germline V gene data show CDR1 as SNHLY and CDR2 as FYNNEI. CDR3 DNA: TGTGCCAGCAGTGAAACTTTAACCCACTATGGCTACACCTTC. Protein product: CASSETLTHYGYTF.

CDR3 bases: TGTGCCAGCAGCCAGGACAGTAACGAGCAGTACTTC. This translates into CASSQDSNEQYF. This rearrangement joins TRBV5-4 to TRBJ2-7; possibly TRBD1 for D (6 bases). CDR1 and CDR2 from the germline V gene are SGHNT and YYREEE (reference sequence). This CDR3 has 12 amino acids. Trimming took 4 bases from V and 5 from J, leaving 10 bases between them. Full variable domain (rest looked up from reference TRBV5-4 and TRBJ2-7): ETGVTQSPTHLIKTRGQQVTLRCSSQSGHNTVSWYQQALGQGPQFIFQYYREEENGRGNFPPRFSGLQFPNYSSELNVNALELDDSALYLCASSQDSNEQYFGPGTRLTVT.

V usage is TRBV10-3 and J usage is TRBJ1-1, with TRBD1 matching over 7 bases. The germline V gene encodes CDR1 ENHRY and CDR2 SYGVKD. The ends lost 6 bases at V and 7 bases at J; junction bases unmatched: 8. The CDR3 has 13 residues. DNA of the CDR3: TGTGCCATCAGGGCGGGGACAGCCTATGAAGCTTTCTTT. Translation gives CAIRAGTAYEAFF.

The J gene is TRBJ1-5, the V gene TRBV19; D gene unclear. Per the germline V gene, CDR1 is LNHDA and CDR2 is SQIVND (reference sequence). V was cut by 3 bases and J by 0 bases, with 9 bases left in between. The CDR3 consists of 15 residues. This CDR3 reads CASSIPQYSNQPQHF. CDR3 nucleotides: TGTGCCAGTAGTATCCCACAGTATAGCAATCAGCCCCAGCATTTT.

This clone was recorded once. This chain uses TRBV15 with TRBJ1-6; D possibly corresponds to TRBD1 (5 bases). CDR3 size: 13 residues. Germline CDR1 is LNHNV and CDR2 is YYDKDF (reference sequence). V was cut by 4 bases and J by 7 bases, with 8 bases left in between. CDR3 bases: TGTGCCACCAGCACGGGGGGGAATTCACCCCTCCACTTT. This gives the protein CATSTGGNSPLHF.

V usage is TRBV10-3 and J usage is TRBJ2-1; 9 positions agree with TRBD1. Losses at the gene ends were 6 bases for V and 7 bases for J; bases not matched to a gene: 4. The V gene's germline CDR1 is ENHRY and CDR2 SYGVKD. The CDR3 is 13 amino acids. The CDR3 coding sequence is TGTGCCATCAGCCGGACAGGGGATAATGAGCAGTTCTTC. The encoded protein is CAISRTGDNEQFF.

CDR3 in DNA: TGCGCCAGCAGCCAAGAGCGGGGAGTACAGCCCCAGCATTTT. This sequence encodes CASSQERGVQPQHF. J is TRBJ1-5 and V is TRBV4-3; D is uncertain. This CDR3 contains 14 residues. The germline gives CDR1 LGHNA, CDR2 YSLEER. The V gene lost 0 bases and the J gene lost 7 bases, with 10 bases spanning the gap.

In nucleotides, the CDR3 is TGTGCCACCTCATCCCGGGGGACTAGCGGGGGGGCCGGAACAAGGTTCTTC. It is translated as CATSSRGTSGGAGTRFF. The chain joins TRBV19 to TRBJ2-1, with 16 bases aligning to TRBD2. After removal of 10 bases from V and 15 bases from J, the junction contained 21 bases not matched to a gene. Germline V gene lookup returns CDR1 LNHDA and CDR2 SQIVND (reference sequence). The length of the CDR3 is 17 residues.

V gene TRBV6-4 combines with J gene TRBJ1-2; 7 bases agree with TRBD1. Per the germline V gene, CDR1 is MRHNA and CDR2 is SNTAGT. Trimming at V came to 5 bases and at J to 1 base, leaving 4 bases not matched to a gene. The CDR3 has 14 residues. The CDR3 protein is CASSPGQFNYGYTF. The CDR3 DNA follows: TGTGCCAGCAGTCCGGGACAGTTTAACTATGGCTACACCTTC.